The rows below give T cell receptor beta chains drawn from one sample of a study of T-cell memory formation after mild COVID-19. One entry per CDR3 protein results from TCRdb running MiXCR on the 5' RACE reads. The top ten hold 9.5% to 15% of the sample, which has about 500,000 distinct CDR3 sequences, roughly 20% seen once. The sample comprised PBMCs or a T cell subset sorted from them (not recorded which). These receptors were collected from an adult woman who had mild COVID-19 (a few samples of this study predate the infection). Cell type and time point are not known. CDR3s leave out the opening cysteine and the closing phenylalanine or tryptophan.

TRBJ2-7,TRBV20-1,SARDVLGIYEQY
TRBJ2-1,TRBV7-2,ASSPPEGYNEQF
TRBJ2-5,TRBV10-3,ASSDRIDEETQY
TRBJ2-1,TRBV11-2,ASTTENNEQF
TRBJ1-2,TRBV27,ASSPSPGTGFYGYT
TRBJ2-1,TRBV9,ASSSLQGAGNEQF
TRBJ2-3,TRBV7-6,ASSLTSGGLDTQY
TRBJ2-3,TRBV12-3/TRBV12-4,ASSLDGSGTDTQY
TRBJ1-3,TRBV7-6,ASSQPTANSGNTIY
TRBJ1-1,TRBV4-3,ASSHAGQGSRNTEAF
TRBJ2-1,TRBV29-1,SVGRVGGGVHNEQF
TRBJ2-7,TRBV29-1,SVQGAGTTYEQY
TRBJ2-2,TRBV7-2,ASSWTGSYGGELF
TRBJ2-2,TRBV27,ASSQSGTSVTGELF
TRBJ2-7,TRBV6-1,ASSNWGESYEQY
TRBJ2-7,TRBV25-1,ASSETGNGASYEQY
TRBJ2-1,TRBV5-4,ASSPERVPNEQF
TRBJ2-7,TRBV29-1,SVPEGYEQY
TRBJ2-3,TRBV4-2,ASSQDQGPDTQY
TRBJ2-5,TRBV12-3/TRBV12-4,ASSLGGPQETQY
TRBJ2-1,TRBV6-6,ASSYVSGNNEQF
TRBJ2-3,TRBV11-2,ASSPPLDSTDTQY
TRBJ2-2,TRBV15,ATSFTGELF
TRBJ2-7,TRBV25-1,ASSRSEALYEQY
TRBJ1-1,TRBV7-2,ATGDRGTEAF
TRBJ2-1,TRBV29-1,SVEGRGRVNEQF
TRBJ2-7,TRBV12-3/TRBV12-4,ASSKQGLSSYEQY
TRBJ2-5,TRBV4-1,ASSRTAGTPQETQY
TRBJ1-1,TRBV18,ASSPHHENTEAF
TRBJ2-6,TRBV3-1,ASSQDRSIQGTGANVLT
TRBJ2-4,TRBV4-3,ASSRLAGEDIQY
TRBJ2-7,TRBV5-1,ASRPGTNYEQY
TRBJ2-7,TRBV7-6,ASSQGSGSEQY
TRBJ1-1,TRBV13,ASSRTGTRAF
TRBJ1-6,TRBV7-8,ASSPGTGLTNSPLH
TRBJ1-2,TRBV27,ASSLVGDIYYGYT
TRBJ2-5,TRBV6-6,ASSYSPGGVSRETQY
TRBJ2-5,TRBV7-8,ASSLWFRGEETQY
TRBJ1-3,TRBV7-2,ASSSLTASSGNTIY
TRBJ2-5,TRBV27,ASSQKGSWKTQY
TRBJ1-1,TRBV25-1,ASSETQGMGAF
TRBJ2-1,TRBV5-1,ASSFGGGAKNEQF